The present T cell receptor beta chain was sequenced within a study of T cells in localized non-small cell lung cancer. General observations from the study: Clonality peaked in uninvolved adjacent lung rather than tumor. Longer overall survival was seen with higher T cell density measured in blood. One tumor region alone was sequenced, and heterogeneity therefore remains possible.

TCRdb's table, derived via immunoSEQ multiplex PCR, lists solely in-frame clones and lacks some. Altogether about 25,000 clones are present, about 92% being singletons, with the ten largest covering roughly 15%. Points on this clone: Its antigen is currently unknown.

The specimen comprised peripheral blood, sampled before any cancer treatment. The TCR sequence derives from a man aged 40 to 75 with stage III squamous cell lung carcinoma.

The CDR3: CASSQDIRGGNQPQHF. The CDR3 region has the DNA TGCGCCAGCAGCCAAGATATACGGGGGGGCAATCAGCCCCAGCATTTT. This chain joins TRBV4-3 and TRBJ1-5; possible D gene TRBD1, 5 bases. Trimming removed 0 bases at V and 2 bases at J, with 11 bases between. Germline assignment: CDR1 LGHNA and CDR2 YSLEER. The CDR3 loop spans 16 amino acids.